This T cell receptor (beta chain) appears in the sequencing data of a study of regulatory T cells in long-lasting Graves disease. Study as a whole: In persistent Graves' disease, antithyroid drugs had been taken for over 5 years and TSH receptor antibodies stayed positive. Study-wide results and limits: The study found lower TCR diversity in persistent Graves' patients than in newly diagnosed ones. Segments TRBV28, TRBJ1-2 and TRBJ2-5 showed preferential usage in persistent disease.

CDR3 length: 14 amino acids. In germline, CDR1 is LGHDT, CDR2 YNNKEL (reference sequence). V shed 6 bases and J shed 10 bases, with 22 bases lying between them. This sample's time point: persistent/refractory GD, antithyroid drugs over 5 years with positive TRAb. TCR sequences were obtained from RNA taken from PBMCs. Approximately 8.3 milliliters of peripheral blood went into EDTA tubes. In building TCR beta libraries, iRepertoire HTBI primers were used together with Arm-PCR of CDR3 regions. MiXCR, applied by TCRdb to the multiplex PCR reads, yields one record per CDR3 protein. This table holds roughly 450,000 distinct CDR3 sequences, 22% found once. This clonotype was recorded a few times. Its target is not known.

The material was peripheral blood mononuclear cells (PBMCs), obtained when the disease was refractory, from a patient treated with antithyroid drugs. V usage is TRBV3-1 and J usage is TRBJ2-7, with D maybe TRBD2 (6 bases). This receptor was taken from a female donor with Graves disease. For the CDR3, the DNA is TGTGCCAGCAGTACAGAAACGCGGGGCACGCGTCAGTACTTC. Residues: CASSTETRGTRQYF.